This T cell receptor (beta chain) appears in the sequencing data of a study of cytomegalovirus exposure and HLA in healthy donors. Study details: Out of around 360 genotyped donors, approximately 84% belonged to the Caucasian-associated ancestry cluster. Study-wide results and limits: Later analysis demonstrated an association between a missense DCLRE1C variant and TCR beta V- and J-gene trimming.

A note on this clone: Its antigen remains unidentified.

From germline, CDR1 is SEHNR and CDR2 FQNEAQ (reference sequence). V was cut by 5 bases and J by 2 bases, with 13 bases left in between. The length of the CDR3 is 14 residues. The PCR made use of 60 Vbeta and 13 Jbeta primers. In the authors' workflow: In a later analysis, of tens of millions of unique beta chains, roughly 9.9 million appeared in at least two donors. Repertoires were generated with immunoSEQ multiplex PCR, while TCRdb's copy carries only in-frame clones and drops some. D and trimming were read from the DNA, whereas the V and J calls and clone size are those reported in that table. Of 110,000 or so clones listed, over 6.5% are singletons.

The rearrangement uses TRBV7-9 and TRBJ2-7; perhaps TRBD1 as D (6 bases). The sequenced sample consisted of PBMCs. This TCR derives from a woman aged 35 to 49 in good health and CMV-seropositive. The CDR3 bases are TGTGCCAGCAGCCACCGGGACAATACCTACGAGCAGTACTTC. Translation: CASSHRDNTYEQYF.